This T cell receptor (beta chain) was captured in a study of T cell repertoires in cytomegalovirus infection (dated by TCRdb to the late 2010s). Notes on the research overall: The peptide stimulations were aimed at well-studied HLA-B-restricted epitopes as well as recently identified HLA-C-restricted CMV epitopes, whose presentation resists viral immunomodulation. Donor HLA type was relevant to the analysis, as public TCR beta signatures indicated carriage of CMV infection together with the matching HLA type.

The treatment or condition label, as the study defines it: in vitro stimulation with specific CMV peptide epitopes to enrich CMV-specific T cells. Instrument used: Illumina HiSeq 1500. TCRdb reran the public reads through fastp at Q25 and MiXCR, keeping productive beta chains. Rows merge per CDR3 protein into single entries with the most common DNA and genes. Present in this sample are approximately 300,000 distinct CDR3 sequences, approximately 25% of which were seen just once. The ten largest account for about an eighth of the sample. The sample holds many counts of this clonotype. Its binding antigen is unknown. No qualities accompany the bases; no much larger clone lies one base away. The CDR3 numbers 15 residues from cysteine through phenylalanine. Only the CDR3 part of the read is kept: 45 bases, read in frame from the first base. The germline V gene specifies SGHVS as CDR1 and FQNEAQ as CDR2. V gives up 8 bases and J gives up 3 bases, and the segment between their germline ends measures 17 bases.

Points the paper makes about the study in general: In both this cohort and an independent roughly 400-donor cohort, the cumulative frequency of public TCR beta family members distinguished carriers of CMV infection plus the relevant HLA type. The ex vivo response was dominated by HLA-C-restricted CMV-specific TCR beta clonotypes, which also provided the single most frequent clonotype in two of eight donors.

The sequences come from cultured PBMCs, collected from culture after CMV antigen stimulation. This receptor was identified in a human donor in good health (CMV status not recorded). Some clones in this sample may be carry-over from other donors' samples. The chain was built from TRBV7-8 and TRBJ1-5, and perhaps TRBD1 as D gene, on 6 matching bases. The DNA sequence is given as TGTGCCAGCGCTACGGGGGGCACCCTCAATCAGCCCCAGCATTTT. Its protein reads: CASATGGTLNQPQHF.